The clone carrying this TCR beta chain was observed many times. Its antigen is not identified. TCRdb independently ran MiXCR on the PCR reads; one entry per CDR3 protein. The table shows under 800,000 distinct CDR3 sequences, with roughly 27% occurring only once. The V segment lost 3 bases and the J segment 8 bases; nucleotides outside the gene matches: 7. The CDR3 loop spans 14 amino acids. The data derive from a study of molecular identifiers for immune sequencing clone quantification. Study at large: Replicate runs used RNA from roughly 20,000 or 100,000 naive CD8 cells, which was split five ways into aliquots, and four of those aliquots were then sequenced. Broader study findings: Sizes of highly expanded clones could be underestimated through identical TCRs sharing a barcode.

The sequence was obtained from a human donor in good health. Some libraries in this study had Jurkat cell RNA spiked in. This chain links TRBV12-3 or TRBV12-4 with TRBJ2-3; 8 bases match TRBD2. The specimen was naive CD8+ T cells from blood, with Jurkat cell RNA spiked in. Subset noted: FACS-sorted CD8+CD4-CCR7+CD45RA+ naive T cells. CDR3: CASSFTPTSGTQYF. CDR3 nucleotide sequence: TGTGCCAGCAGTTTCACCCCTACTAGCGGTACGCAGTATTTT.